Each of the 5 T cell receptor beta chains below was sequenced from the same sample in a study of metastatic and nonmetastatic thyroid tumors. TCRdb re-called clones from the PCR reads using MiXCR. The sample lists 30,000 to 35,000 clones, 15% seen once, with about 19% in the top ten. Prior to thyroid surgery, none of the patients had received any treatment. What was sequenced was blood. The receptors stem from a male donor with papillary thyroid cancer or a benign thyroid nodule (not recorded which). Some clones in this sample may be carry-over from other donors' samples.

This clone has at least ten counts. The chain links TRBV5-6 to TRBJ2-1; no reliable D call. The CDR3 spans 16 residues. Deletions cut 0 bases from V and 5 bases from J, with 15 bases between. The germline V gene has CDR1 SGHDT and CDR2 YYEEEE. CDR3: CASSLDGLLRNNEQFF. CDR3 sequence (DNA): TGTGCCAGCAGCTTGGACGGCCTTCTTAGAAACAATGAGCAGTTCTTC.

This clone was counted at least ten times. The CDR3 reads CATKGGSVNTEAFF. The CDR3 nucleotides read TGCGCCACCAAGGGGGGATCCGTGAACACTGAAGCTTTCTTT. The chain is built from TRBV5-1 and TRBJ1-1, with a possible D match to TRBD1 (6 bases). Germline V gene data show CDR1 as SGHRS and CDR2 as YFSETQ. V was shortened by 9 bases and J by 0 bases, with 15 bases between the two germline ends. The CDR3 is 14 residues long.

This clone has at least ten counts. The V gene is TRBV7-9, the J gene TRBJ2-5, with D tentatively TRBD1 or TRBD2 (5 bases each). V lost 5 bases to trimming and J lost 4 bases, with 20 bases between them. The CDR3 has 16 amino acids. CDR1 is SEHNR, CDR2 FQNEAQ, per germline (reference sequence). The CDR3 region is CASSPLGETSRETQYF. In nucleotides, the CDR3 is TGTGCCAGCAGCCCGTTGGGGGAGACTTCGCGAGAGACCCAGTACTTC.

In regard to this clone: The junction and the germline gene differ at one end; a read error may be behind it. The genes are TRBV7-8 and TRBJ2-3; weak D call: TRBD1 (6 bases). The CDR3 extends over 15 amino acids. CDR1 and CDR2 (germline): SGHVS, FQNEAQ. The chain's CDR3 is CASILAWGRVDTQYF. CDR3 nucleotides: TGTGCCAGCATCTTAGCGTGGGGGCGGGTTGATACGCAGTATTTT.

There are many counts of this clone. This chain joins TRBV6-2 or TRBV6-3 and TRBJ2-7; 7 bases fit TRBD2. Per germline, CDR1 MNHEY and CDR2 SVGEGT. With 10 bases clipped from V and 3 bases from J, the junction kept 9 bases outside the gene matches. This CDR3 region has 13 residues. Here the CDR3 DNA reads TGTGCCACCGGGGCGGGAGCAGACTACGAGCAGTACTTC. This translates into CATGAGADYEQYF.